This T cell receptor (beta chain) was retrieved from a study of shared T cell receptors in the human thymus (dated by TCRdb to the early 2020s). As for the study more broadly: The study examined how self-reactive, shared T-cell receptor alpha chains are generated in the human thymus.

The CDR3 goes from the cysteine to the phenylalanine over 15 residues. CDR3 DNA is the only sequence kept; it has 45 bases, read in frame from the first base. Deletion took 1 base off V and 0 bases off J, with a span of 9 bases between the germline ends. The germline V gene provides CDR1 SGHTA and CDR2 FQGNSA. The library was obtained by the immunoSEQ multiplex PCR assay. The immuneACCESS repertoire file appears here via TCRdb, limited to in-frame rearrangements. These files lack a portion of the clones; in checked studies, under half of the deficit traces to unresolved V genes, and the cause of the others is not known. For this sample there are about 730,000 clones; approximately 85% appear just once. Together, the top ten hold roughly 0.01% of the sample. On this clone itself: Its recognized antigen is unknown. No base qualities exist here, and no much larger clone lies one base off it.

The sample also formed part of further work on human thymus T cells. Looking at the second paper: In Finland, the donors were immunologically healthy infants who were having open corrective cardiac surgery for congenital heart defects. The thymus tissue came from surgical resects taken out during corrective cardiac surgery. Both the thymic and the peripheral blood repertoires appeared to show biased V and J gene segment usage. According to the related research, thymic TCR repertoires were highly overlapping among unrelated individuals. The study characterized TCR alpha and beta repertoires from fewer than 10 infant thymus samples and a few related peripheral blood samples. The infant donors were roughly 6 to 244 days old, and the cohort included over five males and a couple of females. Thymocytes were freed from the tissue by mechanical means and kept at -70 degrees C as pellets of roughly 8.5-30 million cells. A QIAsymphony instrument was used to extract genomic DNA from frozen cell pellets. Using the immunoSEQ multiplex PCR assay, the TCRB and TCRAD loci were amplified from a standardized quantity of quality-controlled genomic DNA. The amplicons covered the V(D)J region and were long enough to include the CDR3 and to identify the V and J genes. Through the commercial immunoSEQ service, the amplicons were sequenced on an Illumina platform. Primer bias and sequencing errors were corrected as previously described, and TCRAD and TCRB definitions were based on the IMGT database. immunoSEQ Analyzer 3.0 and VDJTools were used for repertoire analysis, which covered basic statistics, V/J segment usage, diversity estimates, rarefaction and pairwise overlap. Chao1, ChaoE, Efron-Thisted, Shannon and inverse Simpson indices were used to estimate diversity, which was also estimated on datasets down-sampled to the smallest sample. Repertoire overlap was determined by strict matching of CDR3 nucleotide sequence, V gene and J gene, and Jaccard-based multidimensional scaling clustering was applied. On average, thymus samples gave 750,000 to 1,000,000 unique TCRB clonotypes, whereas blood samples gave about 84,000.

The source material was thymocytes. The sequence links TRBV7-2 to TRBJ1-1; 5 matching bases give a weak D call of TRBD1. The receptor's source is a girl under three years old with a congenital heart defect. Donor details come from another sample of the same person, matched by shared clones. This receptor has the CDR3 CASSLVSGMNTEAFF. Here is the DNA: TGTGCCAGCAGCTTAGTCTCAGGGATGAACACTGAAGCTTTCTTT.